Shown below are 20 T cell receptor beta chains from a single sample sequenced in a study of control samples from healthy donors and cancer patients. Clones were read by immunoSEQ multiplex PCR, and TCRdb kept only the in-frame ones, dropping some. Of tens of thousands of clones in the sample, about 90% were seen once. What was sequenced was PBMCs. The source is a woman aged 55-69 years with head and neck cancer.

The rearrangement uses TRBV7-9 and TRBJ1-2; D is uncertain. Germline CDR1 reads SEHNR; CDR2 reads FQNEAQ (reference sequence). The length of the CDR3 is 16 residues. The V gene lost 5 bases and the J gene lost 4 bases, with 20 bases spanning the gap. The CDR3: CASSPLTGILGYGYTF. As DNA, the CDR3 is TGTGCCAGCAGCCCACTTACGGGGATTCTAGGCTATGGCTACACCTTC.

In its sample, this clone was seen once. This chain links TRBV10-3 with TRBJ1-3, with D hard to call. The V gene's germline CDR1 is ENHRY and CDR2 SYGVKD. This CDR3 has 14 residues. Trimming cost V 5 bases and J 1 base, with 9 bases left between them. The CDR3 region is CAISPSASGNTIYF. The CDR3 bases are TGTGCCATCAGTCCGTCGGCTTCTGGAAACACCATATATTTT.

This clone was detected once. The CDR3 sequence is CASSSTDSETPSGANVLTF. The CDR3 region has the DNA TGTGCCAGCAGTTCCACGGACAGTGAGACTCCCTCTGGGGCCAACGTCCTGACTTTC. The rearrangement uses TRBV7-9 and TRBJ2-6, with D possibly TRBD1 on 6 matching bases. CDR1 is SEHNR and CDR2 is FQNEAQ in the germline V gene (reference sequence). The CDR3 is made up of 19 amino acids. V was clipped by 6 bases and J by 0 bases, with 21 bases between them.

This chain links TRBV7-8 with TRBJ2-3; D call uncertain. V lost 5 bases and J lost 6, with 12 bases in between. Germline V gene sequence: CDR1 SGHVS, CDR2 FQNEAQ. CDR3 length equals 13 residues. The CDR3 reads CASSPPKEDTQYF. In DNA, the CDR3 is TGTGCCAGCAGCCCGCCCAAGGAGGATACGCAGTATTTT.

V and J are TRBV7-2 and TRBJ1-2; TRBD1 is a possible D gene (6 bases). Trimming took 4 bases from V and 7 from J, leaving 16 bases between them. Per germline, CDR1 SGHTA and CDR2 FQGNSA. This CDR3 is 14 amino acids long. CDR3 loop: CASSYRQAEGGYTF. CDR3 in DNA: TGTGCCAGCAGCTACAGACAGGCCGAGGGTGGCTACACCTTC.

The count of this clone is one. V and J are TRBV7-6 and TRBJ2-1; perhaps TRBD2 as D (6 bases). The germline V gene has CDR1 SGHVS and CDR2 FNYEAQ. This CDR3 is 18 amino acids long. The V and J ends lost 3 bases and 6 bases respectively, with 24 bases between them. The CDR3 protein is CASSLTTFGSGLSNEQFF. DNA for the CDR3: TGTGCCAGCAGCTTGACTACTTTCGGGAGCGGGCTCTCCAATGAGCAGTTCTTC.

This clone appeared once. CDR3 amino acids: CASSPTLAGTYNEQFF. The CDR3 DNA reads TGTGCCAGCAGTCCGACTCTAGCGGGGACTTACAATGAGCAGTTCTTC. V and J are TRBV27 and TRBJ2-1; 9 nucleotides agree with TRBD2. The germline V gene has CDR1 MNHEY and CDR2 SMNVEV (reference sequence). The CDR3 covers 16 residues. V lost 5 bases, J lost 4 bases, and 9 bases stayed unmatched.

The J gene is TRBJ1-5, the V gene TRBV28, with D unclear. V was shortened by 5 bases and J by 5 bases, with 16 bases between the two germline ends. CDR3 length: 15 amino acids. Germline CDR1 reads MDHEN; CDR2 reads SYDVKM. The CDR3 here is CASSPGIGSDQPQHF. The CDR3 nucleotides are TGTGCCAGCAGTCCCGGGATAGGGTCGGATCAGCCCCAGCATTTT.

This chain uses TRBV19 with TRBJ1-5, with a weak D call TRBD1 (5 bases). Looked up from germline, CDR1 is LNHDA and CDR2 is SQIVND (reference sequence). The CDR3 consists of 15 residues. V dropped 1 base and J dropped 3 bases, with 10 bases sitting between them. The CDR3, as DNA: TGTGCCAGTAGTATAGGCAGGGACCCCAATCAGCCCCAGCATTTT. Its protein product is CASSIGRDPNQPQHF.

The V gene is TRBV30, the J gene TRBJ2-5; 10 nucleotides agree with TRBD2. V shed 5 bases, J shed 4 bases, and the junction held 4 bases outside the gene matches. The CDR3 consists of 13 residues. Germline V gene sequence: CDR1 GTSNPN, CDR2 SVGIG (reference sequence). CDR3 region: CAWGAGGPETQYF. CDR3 sequence (DNA): TGTGCCTGGGGAGCGGGAGGGCCAGAGACCCAGTACTTC.

The genes are TRBV10-3 and TRBJ1-6, with D perhaps matching TRBD1 (5 bases). There are 13 residues in the CDR3. Deletions cut 2 bases from V and 7 bases from J, with 6 bases between. Germline V gene sequence: CDR1 ENHRY, CDR2 SYGVKD. This chain's CDR3 is CAISETGNSPLHF. DNA of the CDR3: TGTGCCATCAGTGAGACAGGAAATTCACCCCTCCACTTT.

This chain uses TRBV27 with TRBJ2-1; TRBD1 might be the D (6 bases). The V gene lost 6 bases and the J gene lost 7 bases, with 19 bases spanning the gap. The CDR3 extends over 15 amino acids. Germline V gene lookup returns CDR1 MNHEY and CDR2 SMNVEV (reference sequence). The CDR3: CASRSSGASLNEQFF. CDR3 coding DNA: TGTGCCAGCAGATCTTCAGGGGCGTCGTTAAATGAGCAGTTCTTC.

The genes are TRBV19 and TRBJ1-5; the D gene is possibly TRBD1 (6 bases). V was clipped by 7 bases and J by 7 bases, with 17 bases between them. The CDR3 is 14 residues long. Germline V gives CDR1 LNHDA, CDR2 SQIVND (reference sequence). The CDR3 sequence is CASNVQGVSQPQHF. As DNA, the CDR3 is TGTGCCAGTAATGTACAGGGAGTCTCCCAGCCCCAGCATTTT.

This chain joins TRBV6-2 or TRBV6-3 and TRBJ2-7; 11 bases line up with TRBD2. J gave up 3 bases and V 0 bases, and 1 base lay outside the gene matches. Germline CDR1 is MNHEY and CDR2 is SVGEGT. CDR3 length equals 15 residues. The CDR3 sequence: CASSYSGLADYEQYF. The DNA of the CDR3 is TGTGCCAGCAGTTACTCGGGACTAGCGGACTACGAGCAGTACTTC.

This clone qualifies as medium-sized. J is TRBJ2-7 and V is TRBV19; TRBD2 matches at 8 bases. The CDR3 is 15 amino acids. The V and J ends lost 5 bases and 4 bases, in that order; junction bases with no gene match: 10. Germline assignment: CDR1 LNHDA and CDR2 SQIVND (reference sequence). The CDR3, as DNA: TGTGCCAGTAGTCCCAGCGGGAGAACAACGTACGAGCAGTACTTC. This translates into CASSPSGRTTYEQYF.

CDR3 nucleotide sequence: TGTGCCAGCAGCCTGTTGGCACGTGAGCTGTTTTTT. This encodes CASSLLARELFF. J is TRBJ2-2 and V is TRBV3-1 (or the pseudogene TRBV3-2); D not certain. V was trimmed by 4 bases and J by 11 bases, leaving 11 bases between them. The CDR3 contains 12 residues. Looked up from germline, CDR1 is LGHDT and CDR2 is YNNKEL (reference sequence).

The V and J genes are TRBV12-3 or TRBV12-4 and TRBJ1-1; D might be TRBD1 (5 bases). The CDR3 has 12 residues. Trimming stripped 10 bases from V and 5 bases from J, with 14 bases between. CDR3 region: CATTIRGTEAFF. In DNA, the CDR3 is TGTGCCACCACAATTCGGGGGACTGAAGCTTTCTTT.

The V and J genes are TRBV6-5 and TRBJ1-3, with D perhaps TRBD1 (6 bases). The V gene's germline CDR1 is MNHEY and CDR2 SVGAGI. V shed 0 bases and J shed 9 bases, with 12 bases lying between them. CDR3 length: 14 residues. Here the CDR3 DNA reads TGTGCCAGCAGTTACTCACTACAGGGCAGCACCATATATTTT. Encoded protein: CASSYSLQGSTIYF.

This rearrangement joins TRBV14 to TRBJ2-7; D gene uncertain. Trimming removed 1 base from V and 0 bases from J, with 4 bases in between. Germline CDR1 is SGHDN and CDR2 is FVKESK. The CDR3 runs 13 residues. The CDR3 is CASSQAISYEQYF. The DNA for the CDR3 is TGTGCCAGCAGCCAAGCTATCTCCTACGAGCAGTACTTC.

The V call is TRBV2, the J call TRBJ2-3; TRBD2 is a possible D gene (5 bases). The ends were cut back, 6 bases at V and 5 bases at J, with 12 bases in the middle. Germline-derived CDR1 and CDR2 are SNHLY and FYNNEI. The CDR3 loop spans 13 amino acids. CDR3 residues: CASRGEAGDTQYF. In DNA form, the CDR3 reads TGTGCCAGCAGGGGAGAGGCTGGAGATACGCAGTATTTT. Based on the CDR3 plus reference TRBV2 and TRBJ2-3, the full variable domain is EPEVTQTPSHQVTQMGQEVILRCVPISNHLYFYWYRQILGQKVEFLVSFYNNEISEKSEIFDDQFSVERPDGSNFTLKIRSTKLEDSAMYFCASRGEAGDTQYFGPGTRLTVL.